The TCR beta chain described here comes from a study of CD8 T cells in ankylosing spondylitis. TCRdb independently ran MiXCR on the 5' RACE reads; one entry per CDR3 protein. The data hold 250,000 to 350,000 distinct CDR3 sequences, with roughly 20% observed a single time. In its sample, this clonotype was seen a few times. The CDR3 extends over 17 amino acids. V shed 6 bases, J shed 2 bases, and the junction held 12 bases outside the gene matches. The chain is built from TRBV12-3 or TRBV12-4 and TRBJ2-2, with 7 nucleotides matching TRBD2. What was sequenced was blood, either unsorted or a sorted T cell fraction (not recorded which). The clonotype was recovered from a male donor with ankylosing spondylitis or in good health (not recorded which). Here the CDR3 reads CASRPPGTTLNTGELFF. The CDR3 DNA follows: TGTGCCAGCAGACCCCCCGGGACTACTCTAAACACCGGGGAGCTGTTTTTT.